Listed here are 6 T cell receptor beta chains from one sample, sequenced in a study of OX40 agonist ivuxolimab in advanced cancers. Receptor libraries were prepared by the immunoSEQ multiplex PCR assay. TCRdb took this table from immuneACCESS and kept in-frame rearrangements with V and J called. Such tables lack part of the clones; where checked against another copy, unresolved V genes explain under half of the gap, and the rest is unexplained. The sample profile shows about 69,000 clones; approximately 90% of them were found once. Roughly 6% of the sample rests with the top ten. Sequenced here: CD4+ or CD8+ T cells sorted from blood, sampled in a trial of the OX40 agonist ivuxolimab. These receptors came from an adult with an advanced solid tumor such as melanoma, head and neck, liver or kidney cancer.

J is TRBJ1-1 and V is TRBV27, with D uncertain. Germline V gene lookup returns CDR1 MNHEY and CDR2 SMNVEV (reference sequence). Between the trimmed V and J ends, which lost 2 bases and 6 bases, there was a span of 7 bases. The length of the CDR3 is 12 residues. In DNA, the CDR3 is TGTGCCAGCAGTTTAATCGGCGCTGAAGCTTTCTTT. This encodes CASSLIGAEAFF.

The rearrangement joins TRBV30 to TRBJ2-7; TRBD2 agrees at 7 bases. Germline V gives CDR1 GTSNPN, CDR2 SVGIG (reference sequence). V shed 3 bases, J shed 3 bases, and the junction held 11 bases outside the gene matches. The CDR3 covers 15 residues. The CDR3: CAWRELGGSFYEQYF. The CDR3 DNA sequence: TGTGCCTGGAGAGAGCTGGGCGGGAGTTTCTACGAGCAGTACTTC.

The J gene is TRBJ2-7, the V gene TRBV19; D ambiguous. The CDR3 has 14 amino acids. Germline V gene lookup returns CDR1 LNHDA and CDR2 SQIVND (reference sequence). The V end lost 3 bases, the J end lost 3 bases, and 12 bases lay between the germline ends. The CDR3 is CASSMSFGLYEQYF. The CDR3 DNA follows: TGTGCCAGTAGTATGAGTTTCGGCCTCTACGAGCAGTACTTC.

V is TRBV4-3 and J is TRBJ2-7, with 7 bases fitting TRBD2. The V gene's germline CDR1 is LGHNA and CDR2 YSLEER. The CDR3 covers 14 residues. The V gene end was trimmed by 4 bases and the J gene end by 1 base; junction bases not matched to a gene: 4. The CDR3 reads CASSLIGGSYEQYF. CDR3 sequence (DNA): TGCGCCAGCAGCCTCATCGGGGGGTCCTACGAGCAGTACTTC.

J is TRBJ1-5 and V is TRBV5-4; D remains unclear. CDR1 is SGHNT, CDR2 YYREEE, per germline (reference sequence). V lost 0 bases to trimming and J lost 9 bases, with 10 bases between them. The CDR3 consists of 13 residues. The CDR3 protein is CASSLDGLWPQHF. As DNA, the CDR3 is TGTGCCAGCAGCTTGGATGGCCTATGGCCCCAGCATTTT.

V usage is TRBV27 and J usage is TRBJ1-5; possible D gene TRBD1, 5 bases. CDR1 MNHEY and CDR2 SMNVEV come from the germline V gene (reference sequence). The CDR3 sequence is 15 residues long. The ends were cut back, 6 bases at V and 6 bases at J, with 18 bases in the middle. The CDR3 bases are TGTGCCAGCAGCGGGGGATACGGGACCGGTCAGCCCCAGCATTTT. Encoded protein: CASSGGYGTGQPQHF.